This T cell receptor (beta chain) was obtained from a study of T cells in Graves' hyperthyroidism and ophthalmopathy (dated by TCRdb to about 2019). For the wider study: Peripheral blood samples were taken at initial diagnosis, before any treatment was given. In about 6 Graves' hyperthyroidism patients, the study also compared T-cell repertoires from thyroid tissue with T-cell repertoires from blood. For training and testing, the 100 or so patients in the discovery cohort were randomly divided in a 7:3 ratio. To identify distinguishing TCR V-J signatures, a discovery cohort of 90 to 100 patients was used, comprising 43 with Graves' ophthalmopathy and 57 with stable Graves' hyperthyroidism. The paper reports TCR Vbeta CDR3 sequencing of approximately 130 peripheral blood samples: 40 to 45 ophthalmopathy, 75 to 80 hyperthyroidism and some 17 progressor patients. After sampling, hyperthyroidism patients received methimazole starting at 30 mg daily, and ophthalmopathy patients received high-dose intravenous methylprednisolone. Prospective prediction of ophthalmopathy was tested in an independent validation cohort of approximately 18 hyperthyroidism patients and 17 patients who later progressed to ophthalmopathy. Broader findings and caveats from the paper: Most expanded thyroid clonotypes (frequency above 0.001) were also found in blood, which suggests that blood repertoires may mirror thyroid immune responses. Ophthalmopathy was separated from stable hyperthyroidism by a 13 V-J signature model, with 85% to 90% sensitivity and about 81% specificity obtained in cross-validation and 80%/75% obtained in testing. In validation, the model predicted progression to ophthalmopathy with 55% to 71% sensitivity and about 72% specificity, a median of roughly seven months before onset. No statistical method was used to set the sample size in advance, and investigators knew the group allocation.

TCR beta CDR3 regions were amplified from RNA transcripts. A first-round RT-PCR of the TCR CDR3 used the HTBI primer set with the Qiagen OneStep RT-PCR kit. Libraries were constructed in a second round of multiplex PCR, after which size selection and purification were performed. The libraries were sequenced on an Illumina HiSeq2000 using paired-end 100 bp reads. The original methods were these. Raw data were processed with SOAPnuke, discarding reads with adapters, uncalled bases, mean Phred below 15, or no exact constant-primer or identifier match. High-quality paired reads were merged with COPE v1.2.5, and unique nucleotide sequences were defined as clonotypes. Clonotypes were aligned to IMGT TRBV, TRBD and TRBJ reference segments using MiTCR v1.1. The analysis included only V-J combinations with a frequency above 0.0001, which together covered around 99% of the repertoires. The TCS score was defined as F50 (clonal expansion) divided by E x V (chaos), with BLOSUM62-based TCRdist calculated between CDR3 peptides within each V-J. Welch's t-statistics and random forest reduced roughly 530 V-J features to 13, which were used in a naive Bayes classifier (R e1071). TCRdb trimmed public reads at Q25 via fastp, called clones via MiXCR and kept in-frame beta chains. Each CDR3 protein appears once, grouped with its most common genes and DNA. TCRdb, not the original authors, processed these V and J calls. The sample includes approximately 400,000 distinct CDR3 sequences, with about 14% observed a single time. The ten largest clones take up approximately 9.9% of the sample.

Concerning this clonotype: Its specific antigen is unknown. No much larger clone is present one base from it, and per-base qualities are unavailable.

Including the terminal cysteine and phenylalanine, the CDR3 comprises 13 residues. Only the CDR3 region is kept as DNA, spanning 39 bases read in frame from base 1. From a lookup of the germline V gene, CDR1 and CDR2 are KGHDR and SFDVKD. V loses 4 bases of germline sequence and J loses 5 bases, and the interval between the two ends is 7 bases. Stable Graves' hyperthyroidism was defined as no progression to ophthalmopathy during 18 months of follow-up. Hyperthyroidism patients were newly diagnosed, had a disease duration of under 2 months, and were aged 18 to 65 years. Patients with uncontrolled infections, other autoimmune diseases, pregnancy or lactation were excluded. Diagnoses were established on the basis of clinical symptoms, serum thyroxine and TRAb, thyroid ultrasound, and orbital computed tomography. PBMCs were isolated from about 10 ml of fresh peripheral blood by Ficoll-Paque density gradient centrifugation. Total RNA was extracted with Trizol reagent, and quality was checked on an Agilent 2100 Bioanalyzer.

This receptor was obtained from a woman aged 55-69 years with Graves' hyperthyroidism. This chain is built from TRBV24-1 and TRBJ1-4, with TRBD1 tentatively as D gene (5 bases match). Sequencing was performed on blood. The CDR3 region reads CATSDDRNEKLFF. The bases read TGTGCCACCAGTGACGACAGAAATGAAAAACTGTTTTTT.